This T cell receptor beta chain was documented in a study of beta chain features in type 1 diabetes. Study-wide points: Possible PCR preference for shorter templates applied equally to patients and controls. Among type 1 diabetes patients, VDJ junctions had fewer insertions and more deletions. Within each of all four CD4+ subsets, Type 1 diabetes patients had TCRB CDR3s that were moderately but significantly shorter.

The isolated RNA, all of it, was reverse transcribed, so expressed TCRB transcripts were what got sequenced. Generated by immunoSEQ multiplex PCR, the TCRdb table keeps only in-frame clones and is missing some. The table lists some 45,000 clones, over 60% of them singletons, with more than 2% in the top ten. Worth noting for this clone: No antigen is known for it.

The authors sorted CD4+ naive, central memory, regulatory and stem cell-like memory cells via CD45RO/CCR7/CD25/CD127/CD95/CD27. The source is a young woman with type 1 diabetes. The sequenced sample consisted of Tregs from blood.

The CDR3 nucleotides read TGTGCCAGCAGTTACTCGGGACTAGCGGGCACAGATACGCAGTATTTT. This sequence encodes CASSYSGLAGTDTQYF. The chain couples TRBV6-6 to TRBJ2-3; 11 bases are a match to TRBD2. CDR3 length: 16 amino acids. V shed 0 bases, J shed 1 base, and the junction held 0 bases outside the gene matches. The germline gives CDR1 MNHNY, CDR2 SVGAGI (reference sequence).